This TCR beta chain was observed in a study of T cell repertoires in cytomegalovirus infection. Germline-derived CDR1 and CDR2 are LNHDA and SQIVND (reference sequence). The CDR3 length is 15 residues. Between the trimmed V and J ends, which lost 0 bases and 2 bases, there was a span of 11 bases. From the reads, TCRdb called clonotypes with MiXCR, one entry per CDR3 protein. The table has roughly 920,000 distinct CDR3 sequences, roughly 30% seen once. Concerning this clonotype itself: Its matching antigen is unknown.

The chain is built from TRBV19 and TRBJ2-7; D remains ambiguous. The specimen comprised cultured CD8+ T cells from PBMCs, sampled from culture after CMV antigen stimulation. This clonotype was obtained from a human donor in good health (CMV status not recorded). Some clones in this sample may be carry-over from other donors' samples. CDR3 residues: CASSIDLSGTYEQYF. The CDR3 nucleotides are TGTGCCAGTAGTATAGATCTGTCAGGTACCTACGAGCAGTACTTC.